The 21 T cell receptor beta chains given below trace back to one sample, sequenced in a study of CD8 T cells in ankylosing spondylitis. Study-wide points: Typical of ankylosing spondylitis blood, it appeared, was a TCR beta motif of 7 or 8 highly homologous variants.

No antigen has been identified for these receptors. TCRdb reprocessed the 5' RACE reads via MiXCR and lists one record per CDR3 protein. This table has under 950,000 distinct CDR3 sequences, under 20% appearing once. Sequencing used blood, either unsorted or a sorted T cell fraction (not recorded which). These receptors were obtained from a male donor with ankylosing spondylitis.

The chain combines TRBV5-1 with TRBJ2-3, with 7 bases that match TRBD2. Germline assignment: CDR1 SGHRS and CDR2 YFSETQ. This CDR3 is 15 amino acids long. Losses at the gene ends were 6 bases for V and 2 bases for J; bases not matched to a gene: 9. The CDR3 protein is CASKPSGGFTDTQYF. The DNA for the CDR3 is TGCGCCAGCAAACCTAGCGGAGGTTTCACAGATACGCAGTATTTT.

V usage is TRBV9 and J usage is TRBJ2-3; perhaps TRBD1 as D (6 bases). The CDR3 contains 13 residues. The V gene lost 0 bases and the J gene lost 4 bases, with 6 bases spanning the gap. Germline CDR1 reads SGDLS; CDR2 reads YYNGEE. CDR3 amino acids: CASSVEGADTQYF. Written as DNA, the CDR3 is TGTGCCAGCAGCGTAGAGGGGGCAGATACGCAGTATTTT. The entire variable domain, with the rest obtained from reference TRBV9 and TRBJ2-3, is as follows: DSGVTQTPKHLITATGQRVTLRCSPRSGDLSVYWYQQSLDQGLQFLIQYYNGEERAKGNILERFSAQQFPDLHSELNLSSLELGDSALYFCASSVEGADTQYFGPGTRLTVL.

This clonotype showed up many times. The chain couples TRBV28 to TRBJ2-1; 10 nucleotides agree with TRBD2. In germline, CDR1 is MDHEN, CDR2 SYDVKM. The junction had 15 bases not matched to a gene; V was cut back by 10 bases and J by 6 bases. This CDR3 has 16 residues. DNA for the CDR3: TGTGCCACCTCCCGGTCGAGTCTAGCGGGAGCCAATGAGCAGTTCTTC. Translation gives CATSRSSLAGANEQFF.

This rearrangement joins TRBV6-1 to TRBJ1-6; 7 positions match TRBD1. V lost 8 bases to trimming and J lost 4 bases; unmatched junction nucleotides: 8. The germline CDR1 and CDR2 sequences are MNHNS and SASEGT. The CDR3 loop spans 15 amino acids. In nucleotides, the CDR3 is TGTGCCAGCCTCCGGGGACAGCTTTATAATTCACCCCTCCACTTT. Its translation is CASLRGQLYNSPLHF.

This clonotype was recorded a few times. The chain combines TRBV28 with TRBJ1-5, with D possibly TRBD1 on 5 matching bases. The V and J ends lost 1 base and 3 bases respectively, with 16 bases between them. The CDR3 extends over 17 amino acids. The V gene's germline CDR1 is MDHEN and CDR2 SYDVKM. The CDR3: CASSLSSGQWSNQPQHF. In DNA form, the CDR3 reads TGTGCCAGCAGTTTATCGTCGGGGCAATGGTCCAATCAGCCCCAGCATTTT.

This rearrangement joins TRBV27 to TRBJ2-5; possible D gene TRBD2, 6 bases. This CDR3 has 13 amino acids. Germline CDR1 MNHEY, CDR2 SMNVEV (reference sequence). Trimming pared 5 bases from V and 5 bases from J, leaving 12 bases between. The CDR3 is CASSETSLETQYF. CDR3 DNA: TGTGCCAGCAGTGAGACTAGTTTGGAGACCCAGTACTTC.

This clonotype was recorded at least ten times. The rearrangement links TRBV9 to TRBJ1-2; D is possibly TRBD1 (6 bases). The CDR3 contains 14 residues. From germline, CDR1 is SGDLS and CDR2 YYNGEE. With 4 bases removed from V and 8 bases from J, the gap between germline ends came to 18 bases. For the CDR3, the DNA is TGTGCCAGCAGCCCTATCATGGGGGCTGTGGGCTACACCTTC. Its protein is CASSPIMGAVGYTF.

This clonotype has only a few counts. The rearrangement uses TRBV4-2 and TRBJ2-2; TRBD2 is a possible D gene (7 bases). From germline, CDR1 is LGHNA and CDR2 YNFKEQ. This CDR3 is 17 amino acids long. V lost 0 bases and J 3 bases, leaving 14 bases between the germline ends. The CDR3 nucleotides are TGTGCCAGCAGCCAAGAGGGGGGGGGCCCCTACACCGGGGAGCTGTTTTTT. Its protein is CASSQEGGGPYTGELFF.

The chain joins TRBV4-1 to TRBJ1-2; D is possibly TRBD1 (6 bases). The V and J ends lost 5 bases and 4 bases respectively, with 14 bases between them. There are 14 residues in the CDR3. The germline V gene has CDR1 MGHRA and CDR2 YSYEKL. The CDR3 DNA is TGCGCCAGCAGCGAAGGGCCGGGGGCCTATGGCTACACCTTC. This sequence encodes CASSEGPGAYGYTF.

This clonotype was observed a few times. This sequence joins TRBV20-1 and TRBJ1-1; D is ambiguous. This CDR3 spans 15 amino acids. Trimming took off 0 bases at V and 1 base at J, with 12 bases between the two ends. Germline CDR1 DFQATT, CDR2 SNEGSKA (reference sequence). This CDR3 is CSARDAEGGNTEAFF. The DNA for the CDR3 is TGCAGTGCTAGAGATGCGGAGGGTGGGAACACTGAAGCTTTCTTT.

CDR3 sequence: CASSSTGVSAEAFF. CDR3 DNA: TGTGCCAGCAGTTCGACAGGGGTAAGCGCTGAAGCTTTCTTT. The J gene is TRBJ1-1, the V gene TRBV12-3 or TRBV12-4; 8 bases agree with TRBD1. The CDR3 totals 14 residues. Unmatched junction bases numbered 7, after V lost 4 bases and J lost 6 bases.

V and J are TRBV6-2 or TRBV6-3 and TRBJ2-7; 9 bases align to TRBD1. V lost 2 bases to trimming and J lost 4 bases; unmatched junction nucleotides: 6. The CDR3 length is 15 residues. Germline V lookup: CDR1 MNHEY, CDR2 SVGEGT. The CDR3 region has the DNA TGTGCCAGCAGTTACGGGACAGGGATCCTATACGAGCAGTACTTC. It yields the protein CASSYGTGILYEQYF.

This clonotype occurred many times. V and J are TRBV10-2 and TRBJ1-6; 8 bases line up with TRBD1. The CDR3 extends over 13 amino acids. Germline lookup yields CDR1 WSHSY and CDR2 SAAADI. V lost 4 bases and J lost 10; bases outside the gene matches: 3. CDR3 sequence (DNA): TGCGCCAGCAGTGTAACAGGGGGATCACCCCTCCACTTT. Translating it yields CASSVTGGSPLHF.

This clonotype was counted only a few times. J is TRBJ1-4 and V is TRBV20-1; a possible D gene is TRBD1 (5 bases). The length of the CDR3 is 12 residues. Trimming pared 5 bases from V and 8 bases from J, leaving 12 bases between. Germline CDR1 DFQATT, CDR2 SNEGSKA (reference sequence). CDR3 sequence: CSAQRAGEKLFF. The CDR3 bases are TGCAGTGCTCAGAGGGCAGGGGAAAAACTGTTTTTT.

This clonotype was counted at least ten times. V is TRBV24-1 and J is TRBJ2-1, with 9 positions matching TRBD2. The CDR3 consists of 16 residues. V shed 4 bases, J shed 5 bases, and the junction held 8 bases outside the gene matches. Looked up from germline, CDR1 is KGHDR and CDR2 is SFDVKD. The CDR3 reads CATSDQLAGEDNEQFF. The CDR3 bases are TGTGCCACCAGTGACCAGTTAGCGGGAGAGGACAATGAGCAGTTCTTC.

This clonotype has more than one count but fewer than ten. The chain has TRBV3-1 and TRBJ2-7, with TRBD2 as a possible D gene (5 bases). Trimming stripped 8 bases from V and 0 bases from J, with 14 bases between. CDR3 size: 14 residues. Germline CDR1 reads LGHDT; CDR2 reads YNNKEL (reference sequence). This chain's CDR3 is CASGGGSSSYEQYF. The DNA of the CDR3 is TGTGCCAGCGGAGGCGGTTCTAGCTCCTACGAGCAGTACTTC.

J is TRBJ1-1 and V is TRBV20-1; 8 bases align to TRBD1. V lost 7 bases and J lost 2; bases outside the gene matches: 15. Germline CDR1 DFQATT, CDR2 SNEGSKA (reference sequence). This CDR3 has 16 amino acids. In nucleotides, the CDR3 is TGCAGTGTCAGGGGGCCGGCGGGACAGCGAAACACTGAAGCTTTCTTT. This codes for CSVRGPAGQRNTEAFF.

There are a few counts of this clonotype. CDR3 sequence (DNA): TGTGCCAGCAGCTGGAGGGACAGCAATCAGCCCCAGCATTTT. Its protein is CASSWRDSNQPQHF. V gene TRBV7-9 combines with J gene TRBJ1-5; D perhaps matches TRBD1 (5 bases). V shed 4 bases and J shed 1 base, with 8 bases lying between them. The CDR3 is made up of 14 amino acids. Germline assignment: CDR1 SEHNR and CDR2 FQNEAQ (reference sequence).

This clonotype has ten or more counts. The rearrangement uses TRBV5-1 and TRBJ2-3; 10 nucleotides line up with TRBD2. Germline V gene data show CDR1 as SGHRS and CDR2 as YFSETQ. V shed 4 bases, J shed 3 bases, and the junction held 5 bases outside the gene matches. CDR3 size: 15 residues. CDR3 protein: CASSPTSGATDTQYF. CDR3 bases: TGCGCCAGCAGCCCCACTAGCGGGGCAACAGATACGCAGTATTTT.

This clonotype was counted between two and nine times. The genes are TRBV5-5 and TRBJ1-5, with D possibly TRBD1 on 5 matching bases. The germline gives CDR1 SGHKS, CDR2 YYEKEE (reference sequence). The CDR3 extends over 15 amino acids. With 4 bases removed from V and 2 bases from J, the gap between germline ends came to 13 bases. CDR3 region: CASSVQGGGNQPQHF. CDR3 in DNA: TGTGCCAGCAGCGTCCAGGGAGGTGGCAATCAGCCCCAGCATTTT. The full variable domain, completed using reference TRBV5-5 and TRBJ1-5, is DAGVTQSPTHLIKTRGQQVTLRCSPISGHKSVSWYQQVLGQGPQFIFQYYEKEERGRGNFPDRFSARQFPNYSSELNVNALLLGDSALYLCASSVQGGGNQPQHFGDGTRLSIL.

The chain joins TRBV27 to TRBJ1-2; D unclear. This CDR3 contains 14 residues. In germline, CDR1 is MNHEY, CDR2 SMNVEV (reference sequence). V lost 0 bases, J lost 4 bases, and 9 bases lay in between. For the CDR3, the DNA is TGTGCCAGCAGTTTATCAGGGTTCGGCTATGGCTACACCTTC. Translating gives CASSLSGFGYGYTF.